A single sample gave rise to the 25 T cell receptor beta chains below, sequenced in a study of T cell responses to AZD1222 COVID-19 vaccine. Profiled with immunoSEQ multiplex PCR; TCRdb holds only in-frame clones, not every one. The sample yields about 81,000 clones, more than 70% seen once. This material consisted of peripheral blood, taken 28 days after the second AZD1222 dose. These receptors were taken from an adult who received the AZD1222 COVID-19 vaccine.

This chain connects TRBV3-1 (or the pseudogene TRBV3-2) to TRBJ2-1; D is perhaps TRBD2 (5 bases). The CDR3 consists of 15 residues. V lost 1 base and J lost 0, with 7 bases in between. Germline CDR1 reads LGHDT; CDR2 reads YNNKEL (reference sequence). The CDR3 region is CASSQGAGSYNEQFF. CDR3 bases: TGTGCCAGCAGCCAAGGGGCGGGCTCCTACAATGAGCAGTTCTTC.

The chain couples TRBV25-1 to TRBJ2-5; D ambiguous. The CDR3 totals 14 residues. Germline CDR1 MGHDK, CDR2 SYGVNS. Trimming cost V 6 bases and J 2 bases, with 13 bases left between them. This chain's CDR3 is CASSPGGKQETQYF. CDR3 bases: TGTGCCAGCAGCCCAGGCGGCAAACAAGAGACCCAGTACTTC.

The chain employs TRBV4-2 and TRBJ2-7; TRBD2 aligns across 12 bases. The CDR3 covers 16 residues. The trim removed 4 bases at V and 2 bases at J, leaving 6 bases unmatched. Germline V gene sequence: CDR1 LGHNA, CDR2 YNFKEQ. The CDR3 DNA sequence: TGTGCCAGCAGCCTGTCCGGGACTAGCGGGCCCTACGAGCAGTACTTC. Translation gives CASSLSGTSGPYEQYF.

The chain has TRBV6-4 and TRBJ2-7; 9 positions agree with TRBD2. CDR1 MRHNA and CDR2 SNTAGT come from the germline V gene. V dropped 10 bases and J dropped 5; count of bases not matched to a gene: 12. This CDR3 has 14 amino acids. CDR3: CATSEAGGKNEQYF. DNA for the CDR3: TGTGCCACCAGCGAAGCGGGAGGTAAAAACGAGCAGTACTTC.

CDR3 sequence: CASSTRTSDSTDTQYF. The CDR3 coding sequence is TGTGCCAGCAGCACCCGGACTAGCGATAGCACAGATACGCAGTATTTT. The chain combines TRBV3-1 (or the pseudogene TRBV3-2) with TRBJ2-3, with 9 bases fitting TRBD2. CDR1 and CDR2 (germline): LGHDT, YNNKEL (reference sequence). V dropped 5 bases and J dropped 0; count of bases not matched to a gene: 6. This CDR3 is built from 16 residues.

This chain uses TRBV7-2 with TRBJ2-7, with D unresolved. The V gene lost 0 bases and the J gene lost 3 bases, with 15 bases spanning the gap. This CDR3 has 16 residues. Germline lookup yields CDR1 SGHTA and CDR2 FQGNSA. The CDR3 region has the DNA TGTGCCAGCAGCTTAGCTGCGCCGGGTACACGCTACGAGCAGTACTTC. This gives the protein CASSLAAPGTRYEQYF.

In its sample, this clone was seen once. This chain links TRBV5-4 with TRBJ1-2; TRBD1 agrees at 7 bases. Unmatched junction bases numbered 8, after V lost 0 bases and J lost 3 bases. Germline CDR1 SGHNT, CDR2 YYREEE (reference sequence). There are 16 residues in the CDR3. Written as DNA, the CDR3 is TGTGCCAGCAGCTTGGCCGGGGCGGGGACAGACTATGGCTACACCTTC. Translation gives CASSLAGAGTDYGYTF.

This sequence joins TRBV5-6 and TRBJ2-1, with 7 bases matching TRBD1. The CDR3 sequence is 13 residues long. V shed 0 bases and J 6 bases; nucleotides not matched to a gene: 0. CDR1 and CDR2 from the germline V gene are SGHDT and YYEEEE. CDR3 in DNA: TGTGCCAGCAGCTTGGGACAGGGCAATGAGCAGTTCTTC. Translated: CASSLGQGNEQFF. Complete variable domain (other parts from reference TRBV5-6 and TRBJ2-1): DAGVTQSPTHLIKTRGQQVTLRCSPKSGHDTVSWYQQALGQGPQFIFQYYEEEERQRGNFPDRFSGHQFPNYSSELNVNALLLGDSALYLCASSLGQGNEQFFGPGTRLTVL.

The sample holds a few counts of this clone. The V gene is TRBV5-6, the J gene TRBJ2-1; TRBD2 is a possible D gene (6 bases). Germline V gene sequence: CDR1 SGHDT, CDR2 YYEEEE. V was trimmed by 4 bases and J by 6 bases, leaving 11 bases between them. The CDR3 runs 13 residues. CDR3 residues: CASSRDFGNEQFF. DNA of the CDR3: TGTGCCAGCAGCCGGGACTTCGGCAATGAGCAGTTCTTC.

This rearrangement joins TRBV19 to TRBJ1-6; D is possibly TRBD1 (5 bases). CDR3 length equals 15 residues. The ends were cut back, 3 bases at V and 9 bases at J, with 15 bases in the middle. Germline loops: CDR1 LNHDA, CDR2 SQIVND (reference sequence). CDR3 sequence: CASSIAGTVGSPLHF. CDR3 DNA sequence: TGTGCCAGTAGTATCGCCGGGACGGTTGGTTCACCCCTCCACTTT.

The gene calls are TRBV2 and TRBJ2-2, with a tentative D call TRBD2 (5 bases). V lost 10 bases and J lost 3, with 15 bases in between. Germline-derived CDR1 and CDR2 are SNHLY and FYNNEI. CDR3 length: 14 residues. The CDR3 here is CATPTGRDTGELFF. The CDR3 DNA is TGTGCCACCCCGACGGGAAGGGACACCGGGGAGCTGTTTTTT.

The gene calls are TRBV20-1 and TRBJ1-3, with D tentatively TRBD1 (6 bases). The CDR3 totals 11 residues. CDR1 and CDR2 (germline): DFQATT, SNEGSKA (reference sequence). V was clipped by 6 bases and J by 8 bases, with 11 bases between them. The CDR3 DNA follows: TGCAGTGCAAGGACAGCGGACACCATATATTTT. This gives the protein CSARTADTIYF.

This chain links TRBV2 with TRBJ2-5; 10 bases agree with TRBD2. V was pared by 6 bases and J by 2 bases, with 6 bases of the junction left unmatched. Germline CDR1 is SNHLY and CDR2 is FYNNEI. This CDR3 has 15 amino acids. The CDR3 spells CASRSPAGGQETQYF. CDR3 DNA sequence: TGTGCCAGCAGAAGTCCAGCGGGGGGGCAAGAGACCCAGTACTTC. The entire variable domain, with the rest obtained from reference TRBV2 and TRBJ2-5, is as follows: EPEVTQTPSHQVTQMGQEVILRCVPISNHLYFYWYRQILGQKVEFLVSFYNNEISEKSEIFDDQFSVERPDGSNFTLKIRSTKLEDSAMYFCASRSPAGGQETQYFGPGTRLLVL.

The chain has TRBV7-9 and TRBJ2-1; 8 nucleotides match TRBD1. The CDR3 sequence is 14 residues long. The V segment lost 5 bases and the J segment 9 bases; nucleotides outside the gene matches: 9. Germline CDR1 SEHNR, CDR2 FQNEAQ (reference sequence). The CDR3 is CASSLGQGRGEQFF. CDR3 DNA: TGTGCCAGCAGCCTTGGACAGGGTAGGGGTGAGCAGTTCTTC. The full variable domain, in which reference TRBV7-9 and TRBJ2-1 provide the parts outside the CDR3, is DTGVSQNPRHKITKRGQNVTFRCDPISEHNRLYWYRQTLGQGPEFLTYFQNEAQLEKSRLLSDRFSAERPKGSFSTLEIQRTEQGDSAMYLCASSLGQGRGEQFFGPGTRLTVL.

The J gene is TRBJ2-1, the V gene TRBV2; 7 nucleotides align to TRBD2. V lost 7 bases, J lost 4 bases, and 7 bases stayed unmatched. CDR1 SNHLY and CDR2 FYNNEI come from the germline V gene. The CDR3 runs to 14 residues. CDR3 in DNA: TGTGCCAGCAAAGGCGGGAGACTATACAATGAGCAGTTCTTC. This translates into CASKGGRLYNEQFF.

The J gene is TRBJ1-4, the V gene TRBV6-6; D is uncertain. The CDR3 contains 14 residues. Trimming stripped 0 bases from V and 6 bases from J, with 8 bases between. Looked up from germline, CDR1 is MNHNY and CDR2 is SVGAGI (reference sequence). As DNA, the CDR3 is TGTGCCAGCAGTTACTCGGGCGGGGATGAAAAACTGTTTTTT. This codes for CASSYSGGDEKLFF.

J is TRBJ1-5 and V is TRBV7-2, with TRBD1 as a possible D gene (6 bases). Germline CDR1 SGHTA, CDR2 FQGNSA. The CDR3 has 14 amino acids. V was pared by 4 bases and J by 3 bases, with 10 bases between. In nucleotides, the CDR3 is TGTGCCAGCAGCTGGGGGGGCACCAATCAGCCCCAGCATTTT. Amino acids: CASSWGGTNQPQHF.

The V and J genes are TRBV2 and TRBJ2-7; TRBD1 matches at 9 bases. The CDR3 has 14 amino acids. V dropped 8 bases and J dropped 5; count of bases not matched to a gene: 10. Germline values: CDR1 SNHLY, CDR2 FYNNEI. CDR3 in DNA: TGTGCCAGCTGGGACAGGGACCCTAACCACGAGCAGTACTTC. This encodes CASWDRDPNHEQYF.

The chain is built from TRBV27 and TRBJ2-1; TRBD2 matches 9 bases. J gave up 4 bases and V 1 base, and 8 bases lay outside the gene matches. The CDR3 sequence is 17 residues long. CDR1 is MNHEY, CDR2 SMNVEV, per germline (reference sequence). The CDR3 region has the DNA TGTGCCAGCAGTTTATTGGGAAGCGGGGGGCCATACAATGAGCAGTTCTTC. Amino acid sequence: CASSLLGSGGPYNEQFF.

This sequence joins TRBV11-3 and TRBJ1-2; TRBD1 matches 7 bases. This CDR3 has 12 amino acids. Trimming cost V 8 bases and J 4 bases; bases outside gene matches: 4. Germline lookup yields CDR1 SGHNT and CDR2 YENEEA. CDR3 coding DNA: TGTGCCAGCCTCAGGGGGGGCTATGGCTACACCTTC. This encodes CASLRGGYGYTF.

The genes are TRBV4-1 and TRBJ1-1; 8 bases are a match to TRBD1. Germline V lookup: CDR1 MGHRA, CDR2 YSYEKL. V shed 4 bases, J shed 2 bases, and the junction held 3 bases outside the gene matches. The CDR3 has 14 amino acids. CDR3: CASSPGQGNTEAFF. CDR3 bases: TGCGCCAGCAGCCCCGGACAGGGAAACACTGAAGCTTTCTTT.

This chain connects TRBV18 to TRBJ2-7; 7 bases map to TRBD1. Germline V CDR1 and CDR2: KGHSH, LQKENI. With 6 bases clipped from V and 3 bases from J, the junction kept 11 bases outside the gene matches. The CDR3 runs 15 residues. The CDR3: CASSPTQGSDYEQYF. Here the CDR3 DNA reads TGTGCCAGCTCCCCAACACAGGGGTCGGACTACGAGCAGTACTTC.

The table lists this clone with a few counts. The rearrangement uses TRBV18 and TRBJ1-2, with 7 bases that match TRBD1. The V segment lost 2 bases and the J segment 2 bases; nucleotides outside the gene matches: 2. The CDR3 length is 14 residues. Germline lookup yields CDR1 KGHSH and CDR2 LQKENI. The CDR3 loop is CASSPKGQNYGYTF. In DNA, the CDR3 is TGTGCCAGCTCACCAAAGGGACAGAACTATGGCTACACCTTC.

The CDR3 region is CASSLSTNEKLFF. The CDR3 region has the DNA TGTGCCAGCAGTTTATCAACTAATGAAAAACTGTTTTTT. The chain combines TRBV28 with TRBJ1-4; D uncertain. Germline CDR1 is MDHEN and CDR2 is SYDVKM. V lost 1 base to trimming and J lost 0 bases, with 0 bases between them. CDR3 size: 13 residues.

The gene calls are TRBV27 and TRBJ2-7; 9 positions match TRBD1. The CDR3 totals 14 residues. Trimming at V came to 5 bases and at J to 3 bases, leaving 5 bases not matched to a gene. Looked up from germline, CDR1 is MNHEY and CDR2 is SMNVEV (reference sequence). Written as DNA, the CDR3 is TGTGCCAGCAGTCGGACAGGGGCCCTCTACGAGCAGTACTTC. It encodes CASSRTGALYEQYF.